The 7 T cell receptor beta chains given below trace back to one sample, sequenced in a study of T cell clusters in autoimmune cytopenias (dated by TCRdb to the late 2010s). The sequencer listed for this sample is Illumina MiSeq. TRB rearrangements were amplified by multiplex PCR following a touch-down protocol, with the TRB-A and TRB-B primer pools mixed in one tube. TCRdb reprocessed the raw reads; every CDR3 protein sequence is a single record, and DNA is not supplied. The sample's records list 9,500 to 15,000 distinct CDR3 sequences. Together, the top ten hold 3% to 3.5% of the sample. For each sample, TRB amplification used about 0.25 ug of peripheral blood genomic DNA, equal to roughly 38,000 genome equivalents. Sequenced: peripheral blood. Every receptor here comes from a human donor with an autoimmune cytopenia or autoimmune hepatitis (not recorded which).

This sequence joins TRBV19 and TRBJ2-5; the TCRdb call, TRBD1, lacks DNA for checking. This CDR3 spans 14 amino acids. Per the germline V gene, CDR1 is LNHDA and CDR2 is SQIVND (reference sequence). The CDR3 protein is CASSIGGPQETQYF.

The V gene is TRBV27, the J gene TRBJ1-6. In germline, CDR1 is MNHEY, CDR2 SMNVEV (reference sequence). The CDR3 runs to 14 residues. The chain's CDR3 is CASSLMADNSPLHF.

CDR3: CASSPKRVTDTQYF. The J gene is TRBJ2-3, the V gene TRBV12-3 or TRBV12-4; checking the TCRdb D call of TRBD2 is not possible without DNA. This CDR3 comprises 14 residues.

The chain combines TRBV19 with TRBJ1-1; TCRdb's D call, TRBD1, is unchecked because there is no DNA. This CDR3 contains 11 residues. Per the germline V gene, CDR1 is LNHDA and CDR2 is SQIVND (reference sequence). The CDR3 loop reads CASWGVTEAFF.

The V call is TRBV6-2 or TRBV6-3, the J call TRBJ2-5. CDR1 is MNHEY and CDR2 is SVGEGT in the germline V gene. The CDR3 has 11 amino acids. CDR3 protein: CASSYSETQYF.

The chain uses TRBV5-4 and TRBJ2-2; TCRdb proposes TRBD1, but this gene call is untestable without DNA. The CDR3 has 15 residues. Germline CDR1 is SGHNT and CDR2 is YYREEE (reference sequence). The CDR3 sequence: CASKTGTGGPGELFF.

Here the CDR3 reads CASTKNAARGGYEQYF. The chain has TRBV27 and TRBJ2-7; TCRdb calls TRBD1, which cannot be checked without DNA. The CDR3 contains 16 residues. Germline assignment: CDR1 MNHEY and CDR2 SMNVEV (reference sequence).